This T cell receptor beta chain was obtained from a study of blood T cell repertoires in COVID-19. Study information: The United States, Italy and Spain were the sources of the acute and convalescent COVID-19 samples. PBMCs, B-cell-depleted T cells, or T cells were the source of the cDNA or gDNA that made up the material.

In germline, CDR1 is SEHNR, CDR2 FQNEAQ (reference sequence). The germline V and J ends were trimmed by 5 bases and 0 bases, with 13 bases remaining between them. CDR3 length: 15 residues. Original data processing: Estimated nucleated cell counts came from reference gene primer amplification. Only in-frame clones appear in the TCRdb table, and some are missing; sequencing was by immunoSEQ multiplex PCR. From that table come the V and J calls and clone size; the DNA was used to work out D and trimming. Among about 50,000 clones listed, about 85% were seen once. The source is a human donor in a cohort sampled during active COVID-19. Sequenced: peripheral blood. The chain has TRBV7-9 and TRBJ1-1; D is undetermined. The CDR3 loop reads CASSPPGVMNTEAFF. CDR3 DNA sequence: TGTGCCAGCAGCCCGCCCGGGGTGATGAACACTGAAGCTTTCTTT. Drawing the rest from reference TRBV7-9 and TRBJ1-1, the complete variable domain is DTGVSQNPRHKITKRGQNVTFRCDPISEHNRLYWYRQTLGQGPEFLTYFQNEAQLEKSRLLSDRFSAERPKGSFSTLEIQRTEQGDSAMYLCASSPPGVMNTEAFFGQGTRLTVV.